Here is one TCR beta chain with its context. The data belong to a study of shared clonotypes between healthy human individuals. Assay used: immunoSEQ multiplex PCR; TCRdb lists only in-frame clones, some missing. The repertoire holds 80,000 to 100,000 clones, 60% to 70% seen once, with about 50% in the top ten. Sequenced input: memory CD8+ T cells sorted from blood. Subset given: CD45RO+ cells pooled with CCR7-negative TemRA cells. The sequence was obtained from a man aged 30-40 years in good health.

The CDR3 sequence is CASSLAFLQEQYF. The CDR3 bases are TGTGCCAGCAGCTTAGCCTTTTTACAGGAGCAGTACTTC. V gene TRBV7-2 combines with J gene TRBJ2-7; the D is unclear. This CDR3 has 13 amino acids. V dropped 0 bases and J dropped 7 bases, with 10 bases sitting between them. CDR1 and CDR2 from the germline V gene are SGHTA and FQGNSA.